Below, 5 T cell receptor beta chains from the same sample are listed, as sequenced in a study of blood T cell repertoires in COVID-19 (dated by TCRdb to the early 2020s). Library method: the immunoSEQ multiplex PCR assay. TCRdb took over this immuneACCESS table, retaining in-frame rearrangements with V and J assigned. Such tables are incomplete; in checked studies, under half of the missing clones stem from an unresolved V gene, and the remainder is unexplained. Present in this sample are about 250,000 clones, 80% to 90% of which were seen just once. The top ten constitute 2.5% to 3.5% of the sample. Sequencing was done on a sample of PBMCs or T cells enriched from blood (not recorded which). The receptor set was obtained from a woman in her 40s who had been exposed to COVID-19.

The CDR3 sequence is CASSPLAGVIDTQYF. For the CDR3, the DNA is TGTGCCAGCAGTCCACTAGCGGGAGTTATAGATACGCAGTATTTT. This chain joins TRBV27 and TRBJ2-3; 11 positions agree with TRBD2. Germline V CDR1 and CDR2: MNHEY, SMNVEV (reference sequence). V was pared by 5 bases and J by 5 bases, with 6 bases of the junction left unmatched. This CDR3 contains 15 residues.

The chain joins TRBV4-3 to TRBJ1-3; a weak D match, TRBD1 (5 bases). This CDR3 is built from 15 residues. V was shortened by 0 bases and J by 4 bases, with 10 bases between the two germline ends. Germline CDR1 reads LGHNA; CDR2 reads YSLEER. The CDR3 region has the DNA TGCGCCAGCAGCCAAGATGGCACAGGAGGAAACACCATATATTTT. Protein: CASSQDGTGGNTIYF.

J is TRBJ1-4 and V is TRBV4-3; weak D call: TRBD1 (5 bases). The V gene lost 2 bases and the J gene lost 8 bases, with 15 bases spanning the gap. The CDR3 runs to 15 residues. Germline assignment: CDR1 LGHNA and CDR2 YSLEER. CDR3 nucleotide sequence: TGCGCCAGCAGCCAATTTAATTCAGGGAACGAAAAACTGTTTTTT. This sequence encodes CASSQFNSGNEKLFF.

The genes are TRBV7-2 and TRBJ1-6; 7 bases match TRBD1. CDR3 length: 17 amino acids. Losses at the gene ends were 2 bases for V and 4 bases for J; bases not matched to a gene: 8. Germline V gene data show CDR1 as SGHTA and CDR2 as FQGNSA. CDR3 DNA: TGTGCCAGCAGCTTATTTGCGGGACAGCATTATAATTCACCCCTCCACTTT. Amino acid sequence: CASSLFAGQHYNSPLHF.

The genes are TRBV5-6 and TRBJ1-1; 8 nucleotides agree with TRBD1. The V segment lost 1 base and the J segment 3 bases; nucleotides outside the gene matches: 11. The germline gives CDR1 SGHDT, CDR2 YYEEEE. The length of the CDR3 is 17 residues. DNA of the CDR3: TGTGCCAGCAGCTTGACCGGACAGGGAGGTTCGGACACTGAAGCTTTCTTT. Amino acid sequence: CASSLTGQGGSDTEAFF.